The clone carrying this T cell receptor beta chain was recorded many times. Its cognate antigen is unknown. The team produced cDNA through 5'RACE using 10-nucleotide random UMIs. Every sequencing run gave over 180 million TCR-beta sequences, taken from 15-18 subjects. One entry per CDR3 protein results from TCRdb running MiXCR on the 5' RACE reads. The sample gives approximately 23,000 distinct CDR3 sequences, 8.5% to 12% of which show up once; roughly a fifth is in the top ten. These data are taken from a study of neurological immune-mediated disorders. Regarding the study as a whole: The study found no CDR3 amino acid sequences shared by expanded clones across subjects, suggesting private repertoires in all groups. The greatest degree of TCR clonal expansion was observed in HTLV-1-associated myelopathy, with the lowest in multiple sclerosis, below that of healthy controls.

The TCR was taken from a woman aged 60-70 years with HTLV-1-associated myelopathy (HAM/TSP). Input material: PBMCs.

The CDR3 sequence is CASSFLRRGGPYEQYF. DNA of the CDR3: TGTGCCAGCAGTTTCCTTCGAAGGGGGGGCCCCTACGAGCAGTACTTC. The chain has TRBV27 and TRBJ2-7; TRBD2 is a possible D gene (7 bases). The V end was cut by 3 bases, the J end by 2 bases, with 17 bases between. CDR3 length: 16 amino acids. Germline CDR1 is MNHEY and CDR2 is SMNVEV (reference sequence).